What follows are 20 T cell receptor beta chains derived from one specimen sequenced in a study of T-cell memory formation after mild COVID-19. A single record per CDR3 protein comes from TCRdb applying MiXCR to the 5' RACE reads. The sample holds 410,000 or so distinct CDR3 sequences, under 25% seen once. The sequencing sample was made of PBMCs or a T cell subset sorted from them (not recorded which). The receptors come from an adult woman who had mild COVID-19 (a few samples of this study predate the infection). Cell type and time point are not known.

CDR3 sequence (DNA): TGTGCCAGCAGCCCATGGGGGGAGACTGAAGCTTTCTTT. It translates to CASSPWGETEAFF. The chain has TRBV7-9 and TRBJ1-1, with TRBD1 as a possible D gene (5 bases). This CDR3 comprises 13 residues. Germline CDR1 is SEHNR and CDR2 is FQNEAQ (reference sequence). Trimming stripped 5 bases from V and 5 bases from J, with 12 bases between. Full variable domain (remainder filled in from reference TRBV7-9 and TRBJ1-1): DTGVSQNPRHKITKRGQNVTFRCDPISEHNRLYWYRQTLGQGPEFLTYFQNEAQLEKSRLLSDRFSAERPKGSFSTLEIQRTEQGDSAMYLCASSPWGETEAFFGQGTRLTVV.

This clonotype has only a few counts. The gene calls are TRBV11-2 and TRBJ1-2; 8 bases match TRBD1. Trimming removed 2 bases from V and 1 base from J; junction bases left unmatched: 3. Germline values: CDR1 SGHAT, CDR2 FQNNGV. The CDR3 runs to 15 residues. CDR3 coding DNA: TGTGCCAGCAGCTTACGACAGGGGCGTAACTATGGCTACACCTTC. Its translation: CASSLRQGRNYGYTF.

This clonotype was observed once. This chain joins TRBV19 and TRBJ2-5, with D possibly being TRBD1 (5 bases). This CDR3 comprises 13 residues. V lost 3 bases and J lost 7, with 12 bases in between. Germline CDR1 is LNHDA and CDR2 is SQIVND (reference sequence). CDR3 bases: TGTGCCAGTAGTATTCCAGGGTCGGCGACCCAGTACTTC. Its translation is CASSIPGSATQYF.

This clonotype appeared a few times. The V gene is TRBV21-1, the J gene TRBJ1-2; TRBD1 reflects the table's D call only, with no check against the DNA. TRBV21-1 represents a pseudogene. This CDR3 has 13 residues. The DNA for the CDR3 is TGTGCCAGCCTCCGGGGTCTCTGCTATGGCTACACCTTC. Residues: CASLRGLCYGYTF.

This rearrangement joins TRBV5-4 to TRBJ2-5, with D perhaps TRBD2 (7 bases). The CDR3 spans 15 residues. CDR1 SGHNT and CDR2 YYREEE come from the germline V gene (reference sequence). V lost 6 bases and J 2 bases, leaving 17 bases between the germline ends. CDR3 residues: CASKESRGGQETQYF. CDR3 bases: TGTGCCAGCAAGGAGAGTAGGGGGGGGCAAGAGACCCAGTACTTC.

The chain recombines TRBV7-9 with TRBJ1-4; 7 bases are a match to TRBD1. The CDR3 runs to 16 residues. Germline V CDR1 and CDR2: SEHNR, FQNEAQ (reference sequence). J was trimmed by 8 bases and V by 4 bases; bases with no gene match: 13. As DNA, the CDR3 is TGTGCCAGCAGCTCACTCGGGGACAGCCGACAAGAAAAACTGTTTTTT. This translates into CASSSLGDSRQEKLFF.

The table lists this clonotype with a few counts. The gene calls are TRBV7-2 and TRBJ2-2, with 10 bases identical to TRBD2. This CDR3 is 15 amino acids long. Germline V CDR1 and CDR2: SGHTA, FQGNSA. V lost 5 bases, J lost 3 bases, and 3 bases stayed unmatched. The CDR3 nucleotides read TGTGCCAGCAGCAAGACTAGCGGGTACACCGGGGAGCTGTTTTTT. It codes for CASSKTSGYTGELFF.

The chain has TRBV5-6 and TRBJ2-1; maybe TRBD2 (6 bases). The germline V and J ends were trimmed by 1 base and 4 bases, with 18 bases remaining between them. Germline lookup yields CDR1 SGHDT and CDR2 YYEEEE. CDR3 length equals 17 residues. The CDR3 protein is CASSLTVGGNMYNEQFF. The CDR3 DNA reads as TGTGCCAGCAGCTTGACGGTGGGCGGGAACATGTACAATGAGCAGTTCTTC.

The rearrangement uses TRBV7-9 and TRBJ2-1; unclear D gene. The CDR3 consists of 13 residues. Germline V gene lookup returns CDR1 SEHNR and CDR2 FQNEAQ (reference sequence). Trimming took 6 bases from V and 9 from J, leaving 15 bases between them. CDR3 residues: CASRSLEVREQFF. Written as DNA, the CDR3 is TGTGCCAGCAGGTCCCTCGAGGTTCGTGAGCAGTTCTTC.

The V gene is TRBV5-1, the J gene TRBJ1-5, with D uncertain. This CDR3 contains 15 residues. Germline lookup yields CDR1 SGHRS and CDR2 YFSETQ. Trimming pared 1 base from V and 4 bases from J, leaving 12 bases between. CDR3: CASSLKGNRNQPQHF. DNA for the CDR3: TGCGCCAGCAGCTTGAAAGGGAATCGGAATCAGCCCCAGCATTTT.

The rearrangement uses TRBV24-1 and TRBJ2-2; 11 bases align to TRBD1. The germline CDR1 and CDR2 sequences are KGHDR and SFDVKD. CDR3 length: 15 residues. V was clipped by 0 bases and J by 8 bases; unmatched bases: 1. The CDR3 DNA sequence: TGTGCCACCAGTGATTTGGGACAGGGGGCTGGGGAGCTGTTTTTT. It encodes CATSDLGQGAGELFF.

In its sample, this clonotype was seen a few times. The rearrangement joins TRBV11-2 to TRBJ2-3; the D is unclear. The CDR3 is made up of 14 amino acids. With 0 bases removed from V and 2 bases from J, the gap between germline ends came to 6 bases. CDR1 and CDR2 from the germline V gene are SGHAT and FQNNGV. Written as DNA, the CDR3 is TGTGCCAGCAGCTTAGAAGTCCTCACAGATACGCAGTATTTT. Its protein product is CASSLEVLTDTQYF.

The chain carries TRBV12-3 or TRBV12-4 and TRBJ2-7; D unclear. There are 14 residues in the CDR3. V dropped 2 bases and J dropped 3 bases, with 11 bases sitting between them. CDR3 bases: TGTGCCAGCAGTTTAAGGAACTTCATCTACGAGCAGTACTTC. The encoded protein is CASSLRNFIYEQYF.

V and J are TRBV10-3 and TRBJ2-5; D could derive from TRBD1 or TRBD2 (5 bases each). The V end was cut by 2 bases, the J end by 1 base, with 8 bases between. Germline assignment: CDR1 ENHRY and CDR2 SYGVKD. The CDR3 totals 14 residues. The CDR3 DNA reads TGTGCCATCAGTGAGCGTGGGACCCAAGAGACCCAGTACTTC. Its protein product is CAISERGTQETQYF.

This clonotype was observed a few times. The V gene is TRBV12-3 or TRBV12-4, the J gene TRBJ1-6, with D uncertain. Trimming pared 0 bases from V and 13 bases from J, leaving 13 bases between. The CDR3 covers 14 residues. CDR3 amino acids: CASSLALAGSPLHF. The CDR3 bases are TGTGCCAGCAGTTTAGCGCTCGCGGGCTCGCCCCTCCACTTT.

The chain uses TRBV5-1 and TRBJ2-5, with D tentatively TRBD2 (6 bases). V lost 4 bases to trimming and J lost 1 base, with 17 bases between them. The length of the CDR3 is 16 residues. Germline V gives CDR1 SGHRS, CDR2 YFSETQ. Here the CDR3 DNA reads TGCGCCAGCAGCCCCGGGACTGGGATTTTCCAAGAGACCCAGTACTTC. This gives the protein CASSPGTGIFQETQYF.

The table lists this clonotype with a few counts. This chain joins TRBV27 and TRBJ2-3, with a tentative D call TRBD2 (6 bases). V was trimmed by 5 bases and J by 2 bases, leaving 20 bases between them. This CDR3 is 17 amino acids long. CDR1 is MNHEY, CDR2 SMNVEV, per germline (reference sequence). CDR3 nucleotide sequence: TGTGCCAGCAGTCCCTCCCTCGGGACTCCTTACACAGATACGCAGTATTTT. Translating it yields CASSPSLGTPYTDTQYF.

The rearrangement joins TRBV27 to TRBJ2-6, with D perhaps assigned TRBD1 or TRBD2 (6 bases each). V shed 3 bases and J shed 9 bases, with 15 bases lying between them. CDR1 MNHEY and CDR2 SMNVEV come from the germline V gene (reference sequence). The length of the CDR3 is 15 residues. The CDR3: CASSLRGVVVNVLTF. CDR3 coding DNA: TGTGCCAGCAGTTTGAGGGGGGTGGTTGTCAACGTCCTGACTTTC.

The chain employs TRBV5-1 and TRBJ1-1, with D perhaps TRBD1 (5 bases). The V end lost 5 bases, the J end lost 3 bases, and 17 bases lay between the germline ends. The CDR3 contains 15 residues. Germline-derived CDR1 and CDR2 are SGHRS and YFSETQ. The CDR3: CASRGTPGGDTEAFF. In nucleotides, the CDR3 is TGCGCCAGCAGGGGGACGCCGGGCGGGGACACTGAAGCTTTCTTT.

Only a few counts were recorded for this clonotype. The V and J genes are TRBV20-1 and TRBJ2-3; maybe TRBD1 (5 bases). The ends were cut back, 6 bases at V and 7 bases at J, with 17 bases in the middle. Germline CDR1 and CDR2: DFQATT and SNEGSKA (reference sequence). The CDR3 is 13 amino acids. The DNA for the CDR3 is TGCAGTGCCTCCAGGACACGTGGGAATACGCAGTATTTT. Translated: CSASRTRGNTQYF.